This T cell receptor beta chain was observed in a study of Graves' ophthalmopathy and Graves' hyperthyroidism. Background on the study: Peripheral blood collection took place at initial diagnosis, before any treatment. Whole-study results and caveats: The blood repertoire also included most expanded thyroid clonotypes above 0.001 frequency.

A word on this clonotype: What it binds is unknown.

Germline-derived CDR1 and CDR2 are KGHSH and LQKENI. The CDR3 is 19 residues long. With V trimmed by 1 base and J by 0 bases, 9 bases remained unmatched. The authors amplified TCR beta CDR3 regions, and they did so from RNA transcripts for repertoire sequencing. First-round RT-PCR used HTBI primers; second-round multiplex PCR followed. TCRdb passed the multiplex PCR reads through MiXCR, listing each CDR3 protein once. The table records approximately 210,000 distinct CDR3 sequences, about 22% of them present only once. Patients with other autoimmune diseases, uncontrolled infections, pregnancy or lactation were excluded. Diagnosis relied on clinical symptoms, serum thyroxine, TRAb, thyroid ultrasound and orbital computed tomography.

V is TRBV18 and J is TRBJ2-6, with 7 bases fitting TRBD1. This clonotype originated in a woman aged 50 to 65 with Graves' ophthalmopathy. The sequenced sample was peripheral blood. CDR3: CASSPLPPGQNSGANVLTF. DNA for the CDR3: TGTGCCAGCTCACCACTACCCCCGGGACAGAACTCTGGGGCCAACGTCCTGACTTTC.